These 6 T cell receptor beta chains were sequenced from one sample in a study of cytomegalovirus exposure and HLA in healthy donors. Use of 60 Vbeta and 13 Jbeta primers characterized the PCR. Method: immunoSEQ multiplex PCR; TCRdb's copy keeps in-frame clones and lacks some. The sample holds approximately 120,000 clones, roughly four fifths seen once. The sample comprised PBMCs. Receptors were obtained from a man between 18 and 29 years old in good health and CMV-seronegative.

J is TRBJ2-3 and V is TRBV28, with a possible D match to TRBD1 (7 bases). This CDR3 comprises 17 residues. Germline loops: CDR1 MDHEN, CDR2 SYDVKM. V was pared by 5 bases and J by 0 bases, with 18 bases between. CDR3 nucleotides: TGTGCCAGCAGTCCACTTCCAGGGGGGTTTAGCACAGATACGCAGTATTTT. It codes for CASSPLPGGFSTDTQYF.

The V gene is TRBV2, the J gene TRBJ1-5; possible D gene TRBD1, 5 bases. Germline CDR1 is SNHLY and CDR2 is FYNNEI. This CDR3 is 14 amino acids long. The germline V and J ends were trimmed by 6 bases and 5 bases, with 14 bases remaining between them. CDR3: CASRRGEGDQPQHF. CDR3 nucleotides: TGTGCCAGCAGGCGGGGGGAAGGGGATCAGCCCCAGCATTTT.

The chain combines TRBV6-4 with TRBJ2-2, with 8 bases lining up with TRBD1. V shed 6 bases and J 3 bases; nucleotides not matched to a gene: 6. The CDR3 is made up of 15 amino acids. CDR1 is MRHNA, CDR2 SNTAGT, per germline. The DNA of the CDR3 is TGTGCCAGCAGCCGGGACAGGTCCCACACCGGGGAGCTGTTTTTT. Translation gives CASSRDRSHTGELFF.

The genes are TRBV4-1 and TRBJ2-3, with 12 bases aligning to TRBD2. The length of the CDR3 is 19 residues. V shed 0 bases, J shed 3 bases, and the junction held 10 bases outside the gene matches. Germline-derived CDR1 and CDR2 are MGHRA and YSYEKL. CDR3 residues: CASSQDWASGGARTDTQYF. The CDR3 coding sequence is TGCGCCAGCAGCCAAGATTGGGCTAGCGGGGGGGCCAGAACAGATACGCAGTATTTT.

The chain joins TRBV7-3 to TRBJ1-1; D is unclear. V was shortened by 5 bases and J by 1 base, with 8 bases between the two germline ends. CDR3 length: 13 amino acids. CDR1 is SGHTA and CDR2 is FQGTGA in the germline V gene. CDR3 amino acids: CASSPTGNTEAFF. CDR3 in DNA: TGTGCCAGCAGCCCCACGGGGAACACTGAAGCTTTCTTT.

The chain employs TRBV7-6 and TRBJ2-2; TRBD1 aligns across 10 bases. The CDR3 loop spans 16 amino acids. Germline V gives CDR1 SGHVS, CDR2 FNYEAQ. The ends lost 3 bases at V and 4 bases at J; junction bases unmatched: 5. The CDR3 spells CASSFDRGQGTGELFF. The CDR3 coding sequence is TGTGCCAGCAGCTTTGACAGGGGGCAGGGCACCGGGGAGCTGTTTTTT.